One and the same sample provided the 21 T cell receptor beta chains below, sequenced in a study of cytomegalovirus exposure and HLA in healthy donors. Vbeta (60) and Jbeta (13) primers were used in the PCR. Profiling relied on immunoSEQ multiplex PCR, and the TCRdb table lists in-frame clones only, not all of them. The sample has more than 45,000 clones, and its top ten clones hold roughly 12%. The sample taken for sequencing was PBMCs. All receptors derive from an older woman in good health and CMV-seropositive.

This chain uses TRBV18 with TRBJ1-1; the D is unclear. Germline values: CDR1 KGHSH, CDR2 LQKENI. The CDR3 extends over 13 amino acids. Trimming cost V 6 bases and J 4 bases, with 12 bases left between them. CDR3 in amino acids: CASSSVLSTEAFF. The CDR3 DNA reads as TGTGCCAGCTCTTCCGTCTTGAGCACTGAAGCTTTCTTT.

V gene TRBV9 combines with J gene TRBJ1-2, with 9 bases fitting TRBD1. The CDR3 length is 17 residues. J was trimmed by 0 bases and V by 8 bases; bases with no gene match: 14. Germline loops: CDR1 SGDLS, CDR2 YYNGEE. The CDR3 here is CARGGEGQGKPNYGYTF. The DNA for the CDR3 is TGTGCCAGGGGCGGGGAGGGACAGGGTAAGCCTAACTATGGCTACACCTTC.

V is TRBV18 and J is TRBJ2-3; 8 positions match TRBD2. J gave up 6 bases and V 3 bases, and 23 bases lay outside the gene matches. Germline V lookup: CDR1 KGHSH, CDR2 LQKENI. This CDR3 is 20 amino acids long. CDR3 region: CASSPSSGYRDVYFADTQYF. DNA of the CDR3: TGTGCCAGCTCACCGTCTAGCGGGTATCGTGATGTCTATTTTGCGGATACGCAGTATTTT. The whole variable domain, filled in from reference TRBV18 and TRBJ2-3, reads NAGVMQNPRHLVRRRGQEARLRCSPMKGHSHVYWYRQLPEEGLKFMVYLQKENIIDESGMPKERFSAEFPKEGPSILRIQQVVRGDSAAYFCASSPSSGYRDVYFADTQYFGPGTRLTVL.

This chain joins TRBV11-3 and TRBJ2-1; maybe TRBD1 (5 bases). V was shortened by 5 bases and J by 6 bases, with 14 bases between the two germline ends. Germline V gene lookup returns CDR1 SGHNT and CDR2 YENEEA. The CDR3 runs 14 residues. The chain's CDR3 is CASSLSRGANEQFF. Here the CDR3 DNA reads TGTGCCAGCAGCCTCTCGCGTGGGGCCAATGAGCAGTTCTTC.

This chain links TRBV5-1 with TRBJ1-1; D remains ambiguous. V was trimmed by 4 bases and J by 4 bases, leaving 14 bases between them. The CDR3 loop spans 14 amino acids. CDR1 is SGHRS and CDR2 is YFSETQ in the germline V gene. CDR3 bases: TGCGCCAGCAGCCGCGACAATACCGGCACTGAAGCTTTCTTT. Translated, it gives CASSRDNTGTEAFF.

This chain links TRBV18 with TRBJ2-7, with TRBD1 matching over 7 bases. V shed 4 bases, J shed 1 base, and the junction held 7 bases outside the gene matches. The germline CDR1 and CDR2 sequences are KGHSH and LQKENI. This CDR3 has 15 residues. The CDR3 loop is CASSLTQGESYEQYF. The CDR3 nucleotides are TGTGCCAGCTCACTAACCCAGGGGGAGTCCTACGAGCAGTACTTC.

This chain links TRBV4-3 with TRBJ2-7; D is perhaps TRBD2 (6 bases). CDR1 is LGHNA, CDR2 YSLEER, per germline. CDR3 length: 16 amino acids. The V end lost 0 bases, the J end lost 2 bases, and 14 bases lay between the germline ends. CDR3 bases: TGCGCCAGCAGCCAAGATAGGGGACTCAGCGCCTACGAGCAGTACTTC. This translates into CASSQDRGLSAYEQYF.

This chain joins TRBV29-1 and TRBJ2-7; 9 bases are a match to TRBD1. The germline V gene has CDR1 SQVTM and CDR2 ANQGSEA. V trimming: 4 bases; J trimming: 6 bases; junction bases outside the gene matches: 1. The CDR3 loop spans 11 amino acids. The CDR3 region is CSVATGGEQYF. The CDR3 DNA sequence: TGCAGCGTTGCGACAGGGGGCGAGCAGTACTTC.

The chain has TRBV6-1 and TRBJ1-6, with TRBD1 matching 8 bases. CDR1 and CDR2 from the germline V gene are MNHNS and SASEGT. The CDR3 consists of 14 residues. Trimming took 2 bases from V and 6 from J; bases not matched to a gene: 0. The CDR3 DNA reads TGTGCCAGCAGTGAACAGGGGGCTAATTCACCCCTCCACTTT. Its protein product is CASSEQGANSPLHF.

As to this clone: Compared with germline, one end of the junction differs, possibly owing to a read error. At the DNA level, this CDR3 is encoded by other sequences in the same sample as well. The chain has TRBV7-8 and TRBJ1-6, with D unresolved. CDR3 length equals 14 residues. Germline V lookup: CDR1 SGHVS, CDR2 FQNEAQ. CDR3 in amino acids: CASSLQEGNSPLHF. In nucleotides, the CDR3 is TGTGCCAGCAGCTTACAGGAGGGAAATTCACCCCTACACTTT.

The J gene is TRBJ2-3, the V gene TRBV23-1; 9 positions match TRBD1. TRBV23-1 qualifies as an ORF whose function is uncertain. The V and J ends lost 4 bases and 0 bases, in that order; junction bases with no gene match: 2. The CDR3 is 15 amino acids. This chain's CDR3 is CASSLTGGSTDTQYF. Here the CDR3 DNA reads TGCGCCAGCAGTCTTACAGGGGGCAGCACAGATACGCAGTATTTT.

V is TRBV6-5 and J is TRBJ1-1; D might be TRBD1 (5 bases). The CDR3 sequence is 13 residues long. The germline V gene has CDR1 MNHEY and CDR2 SVGAGI. Trimming pared 10 bases from V and 6 bases from J, leaving 18 bases between. Here the CDR3 DNA reads TGTGCCACATCCAGCGTGGGGGAGGCTGAAGCTTTCTTT. Amino acids: CATSSVGEAEAFF.

The CDR3 region has the DNA TGTGCCAGTAACCCGGGGGAGAGAACAAATACGCAGTATTTT. It is translated as CASNPGERTNTQYF. The chain is built from TRBV19 and TRBJ2-3; possible D gene TRBD2, 6 bases. Germline assignment: CDR1 LNHDA and CDR2 SQIVND (reference sequence). The CDR3 is 14 amino acids. V lost 7 bases and J lost 7, with 18 bases in between.

The genes are TRBV28 and TRBJ1-2; TRBD1 matches 7 bases. Germline values: CDR1 MDHEN, CDR2 SYDVKM. The V and J ends lost 1 base and 4 bases, in that order; junction bases with no gene match: 6. This CDR3 is built from 15 residues. The CDR3 DNA reads as TGTGCCAGCAGTTTATCCAGGGGGAATGGCTATGGCTACACCTTC. Protein: CASSLSRGNGYGYTF.

The chain couples TRBV5-1 to TRBJ1-1, with D maybe TRBD1 (6 bases). Deletions cut 1 base from V and 4 bases from J, with 11 bases between. The CDR3 runs to 14 residues. CDR1 is SGHRS, CDR2 YFSETQ, per germline. In DNA form, the CDR3 reads TGCGCCAGCAGCTTGTCAGGGGTTGGCACTGAAGCTTTCTTT. Its translation is CASSLSGVGTEAFF.

The V gene is TRBV4-3, the J gene TRBJ1-5; D uncertain. CDR3 length: 15 amino acids. V lost 3 bases and J lost 2, with 11 bases in between. CDR1 LGHNA and CDR2 YSLEER come from the germline V gene. CDR3 bases: TGCGCCAGCAGCCAGGAGGAAAGGGGCAATCAGCCCCAGCATTTT. It specifies CASSQEERGNQPQHF.

The chain combines TRBV19 with TRBJ1-1; D is unclear. V dropped 2 bases and J dropped 1 base, with 8 bases sitting between them. The germline V gene encodes CDR1 LNHDA and CDR2 SQIVND (reference sequence). This CDR3 contains 14 residues. This chain's CDR3 is CASSILSGNTEAFF. CDR3 DNA sequence: TGTGCCAGTAGTATACTTAGCGGGAACACTGAAGCTTTCTTT.

The V and J genes are TRBV6-6 and TRBJ2-7, with 7 bases that match TRBD1. J was trimmed by 4 bases and V by 4 bases; bases with no gene match: 10. This CDR3 is built from 15 residues. CDR1 is MNHNY, CDR2 SVGAGI, per germline (reference sequence). The DNA of the CDR3 is TGTGCCAGCAGTTCGACGACAGGGACGGTATACGAGCAGTACTTC. Its translation: CASSSTTGTVYEQYF.

CDR3 residues: CASSSPNSGASNQPQHF. The DNA for the CDR3 is TGTGCCAGCTCATCCCCCAATTCAGGGGCAAGCAATCAGCCCCAGCATTTT. The V and J genes are TRBV18 and TRBJ1-5; D might be TRBD1 (6 bases). The CDR3 covers 17 residues. From germline, CDR1 is KGHSH and CDR2 LQKENI. The V end was cut by 5 bases, the J end by 1 base, with 18 bases between.

The J gene is TRBJ1-1, the V gene TRBV6-5; a weak D match, TRBD1 (6 bases). Trimming took 6 bases from V and 10 from J, leaving 15 bases between them. This CDR3 is built from 12 residues. CDR1 is MNHEY, CDR2 SVGAGI, per germline. The CDR3 protein is CASSPTTGLAFF. CDR3 sequence (DNA): TGTGCCAGCAGCCCCACGACAGGCCTAGCTTTCTTT.

The genes are TRBV28 and TRBJ1-1; unclear D gene. Germline-derived CDR1 and CDR2 are MDHEN and SYDVKM. Trimming took off 5 bases at V and 4 bases at J, with 20 bases between the two ends. The CDR3 sequence is 16 residues long. The CDR3 loop is CASSLPRMGGSTEAFF. The CDR3, as DNA: TGTGCCAGCAGTCTCCCACGGATGGGAGGGAGCACTGAAGCTTTCTTT.